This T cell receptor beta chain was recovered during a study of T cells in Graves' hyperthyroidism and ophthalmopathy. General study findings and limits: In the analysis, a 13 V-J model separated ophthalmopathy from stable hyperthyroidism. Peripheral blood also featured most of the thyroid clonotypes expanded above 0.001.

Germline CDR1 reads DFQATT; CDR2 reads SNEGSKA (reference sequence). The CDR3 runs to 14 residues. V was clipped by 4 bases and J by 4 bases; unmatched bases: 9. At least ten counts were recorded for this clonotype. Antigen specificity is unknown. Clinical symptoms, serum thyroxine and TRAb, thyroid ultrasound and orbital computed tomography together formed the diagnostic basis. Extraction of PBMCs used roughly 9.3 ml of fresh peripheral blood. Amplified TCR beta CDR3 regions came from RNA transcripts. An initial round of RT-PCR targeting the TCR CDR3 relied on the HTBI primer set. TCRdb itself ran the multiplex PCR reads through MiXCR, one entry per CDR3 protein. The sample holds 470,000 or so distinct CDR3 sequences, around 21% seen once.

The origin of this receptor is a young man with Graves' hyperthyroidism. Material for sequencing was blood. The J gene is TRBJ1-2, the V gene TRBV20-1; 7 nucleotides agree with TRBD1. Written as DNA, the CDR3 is TGCAGTGCTATTAACCTCCGACAGGGCTATGGCTACACCTTC. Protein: CSAINLRQGYGYTF.